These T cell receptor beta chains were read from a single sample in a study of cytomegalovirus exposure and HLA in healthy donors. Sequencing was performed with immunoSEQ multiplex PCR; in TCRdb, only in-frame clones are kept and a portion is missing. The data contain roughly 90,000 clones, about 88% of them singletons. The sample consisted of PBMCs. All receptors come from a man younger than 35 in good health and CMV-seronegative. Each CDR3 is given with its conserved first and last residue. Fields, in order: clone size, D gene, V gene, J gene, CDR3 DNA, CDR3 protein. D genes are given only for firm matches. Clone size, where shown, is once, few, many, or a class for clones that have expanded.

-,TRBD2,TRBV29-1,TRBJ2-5,TGCAGCGGTTCAGGACTAGCGGGAGGGGAGACCCAGTACTTC,CSGSGLAGGETQYF
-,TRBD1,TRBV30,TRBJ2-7,TGTGCCTGGAGTGGTGGGCAGGGGGACGAGCAGTACTTC,CAWSGGQGDEQYF
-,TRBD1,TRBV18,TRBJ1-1,TGTGCCAGCACCCAGGGGGTTTATGAGAACACTGAAGCTTTCTTT,CASTQGVYENTEAFF
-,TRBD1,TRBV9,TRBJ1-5,TGTGCCAGCAGCCCGACAGGGGGTAGCAATCAGCCCCAGCATTTT,CASSPTGGSNQPQHF
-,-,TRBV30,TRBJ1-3,TGTGCCTGGACAGGGGGAAACACCATATATTTT,CAWTGGNTIYF
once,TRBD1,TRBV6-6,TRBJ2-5,TGTGCCAGCAGCCAGGGGGCACGAGAGACCCAGTACTTC,CASSQGARETQYF
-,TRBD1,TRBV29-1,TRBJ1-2,TGCAGCGCCTCCGGGACAGTATATGGCTACACCTTC,CSASGTVYGYTF
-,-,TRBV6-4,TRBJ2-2,TGTGCCAGCAGTGAGAGACAGACCACCGGGGAGCTGTTTTTT,CASSERQTTGELFF
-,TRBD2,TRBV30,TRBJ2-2,TGTGCCTGGAGGCCGGGACTACACACCGGGGAGCTGTTTTTT,CAWRPGLHTGELFF
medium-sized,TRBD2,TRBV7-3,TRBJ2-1,TGTGCCAGCAGCCTGACGGGACTAGACAGGAATGAGCAGTTCTTC,CASSLTGLDRNEQFF
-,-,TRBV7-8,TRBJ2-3,TGTGCCAGCAGCTTTCATCCAGATACGCAGTATTTT,CASSFHPDTQYF
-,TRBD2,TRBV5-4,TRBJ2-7,TGTGCCAGCAGCTTGGATGTGACTAGCGGTGCCTACGAGCAGTACTTC,CASSLDVTSGAYEQYF
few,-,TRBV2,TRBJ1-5,TGTGCCAGCAGTGTACGACAGTATAGCAATCAGCCCCAGCATTTT,CASSVRQYSNQPQHF
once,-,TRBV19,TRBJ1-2,TGTGCCAGTAGTACCAGACAGGTTTACTATGGCTACACCTTC,CASSTRQVYYGYTF
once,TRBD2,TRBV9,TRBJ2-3,TGTGCCAGCAGCGTTTATCGGGGGGGCACAGATACGCAGTATTTT,CASSVYRGGTDTQYF
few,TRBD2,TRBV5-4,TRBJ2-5,TGTGCCAGCAGCTTTGACAGCGGGAGTGGAGAGACCCAGTACTTC,CASSFDSGSGETQYF
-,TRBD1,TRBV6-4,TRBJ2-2,TGTGCCAGCAGTGACTCGAGACAGGGGGCGTACGGGGAGCTGTTTTTT,CASSDSRQGAYGELFF
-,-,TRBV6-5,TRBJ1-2,TGTGCCAGCAGATCACAGCAATACTATGGCTACACCTTC,CASRSQQYYGYTF
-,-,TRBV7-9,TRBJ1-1,TGTGCCAGCAGCTTGGGTTTCGGTTCCGGACAGCCGACTGAAGCTTTCTTT,CASSLGFGSGQPTEAFF
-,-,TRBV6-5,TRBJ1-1,TGTGCCAGCAGTCCGGCCACAGGGCGTCGGGCTTTCTTT,CASSPATGRRAFF
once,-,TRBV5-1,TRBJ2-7,TGCGCCAGCGGAAGGGGCCCTTCCTACGAGCAGTACTTC,CASGRGPSYEQYF
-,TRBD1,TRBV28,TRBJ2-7,TGTGCCACAAGGGGGACAGGGAACTACGAGCAGTACTTC,CATRGTGNYEQYF
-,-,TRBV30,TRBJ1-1,TGTGCCCACGGGAGGGGCTGGGGCACTGAAGCTTTCTTT,CAHGRGWGTEAFF
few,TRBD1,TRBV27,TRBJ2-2,TGTGCCACTTCGACAGGGGAGGCCGGGGAGCTGTTTTTT,CATSTGEAGELFF
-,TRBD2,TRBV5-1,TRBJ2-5,TGCGCCAGCAGCTTAGGTAGCGGGACGAAAGAGACCCAGTACTTC,CASSLGSGTKETQYF
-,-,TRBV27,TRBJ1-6,TGTGCCAGCAGTTTATCAGGGGTCTGGAGCTCCTATAATTCACCCCTCCACTTT,CASSLSGVWSSYNSPLHF
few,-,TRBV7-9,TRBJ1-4,TGTGCCAGCAGCCACCCGCAGGCTAATGAAAAACTGTTTTTT,CASSHPQANEKLFF